Shown below are 7 T cell receptor beta chains from a single sample sequenced in a study of identical twins. MiXCR, applied by TCRdb to the 5' RACE reads, yields one record per CDR3 protein. The data hold about 810,000 distinct CDR3 sequences, with more than 9% observed a single time. These data also featured in a second study, about yellow fever vaccine responses in identical twins.

What was sequenced was PBMCs. Every receptor here comes from a woman aged 18-29 years in good health.

This clonotype was recorded a few times. In DNA, the CDR3 is TGTGCCAGCAGTTTACGGCTAGCGATTTACTCACCGAACACCGGGGAGCTGTTTTTT. This codes for CASSLRLAIYSPNTGELFF. This sequence joins TRBV12-3 or TRBV12-4 and TRBJ2-2; maybe TRBD2 (6 bases). This CDR3 has 19 amino acids. V lost 2 bases, J lost 0 bases, and 19 bases lay in between.

This chain links TRBV7-9 with TRBJ2-1; D is perhaps TRBD1 or TRBD2 (5 bases each). This CDR3 is 15 amino acids long. The V and J ends lost 4 bases and 2 bases respectively, with 12 bases between them. CDR1 is SEHNR, CDR2 FQNEAQ, per germline (reference sequence). Written as DNA, the CDR3 is TGTGCCAGCAGCTACGGGACCGCCACCTACAATGAGCAGTTCTTC. It translates to CASSYGTATYNEQFF.

This clonotype has just a few counts. The chain employs TRBV7-6 and TRBJ2-1, with D perhaps TRBD1 or TRBD2 (5 bases each). Germline CDR1 reads SGHVS; CDR2 reads FNYEAQ. V was trimmed by 2 bases and J by 8 bases, leaving 19 bases between them. The CDR3 is made up of 16 amino acids. The CDR3 here is CASSLTTRGLGYEQFF. The CDR3 bases are TGTGCCAGCAGCTTAACTACTCGGGGCCTGGGCTATGAGCAGTTCTTC.

This rearrangement joins TRBV28 to TRBJ1-5, with D hard to call. Trimming pared 2 bases from V and 0 bases from J, leaving 17 bases between. The CDR3 totals 18 residues. Looked up from germline, CDR1 is MDHEN and CDR2 is SYDVKM. In nucleotides, the CDR3 is TGTGCCAGCAGTTTAGTGGGAGGGCCTAGGGCTAGCAATCAGCCCCAGCATTTT. Encoded protein: CASSLVGGPRASNQPQHF.

This clonotype came up a few times. The chain carries TRBV6-1 and TRBJ2-1; D gene unclear. CDR3 length equals 11 residues. The V gene lost 6 bases and the J gene lost 9 bases, with 9 bases spanning the gap. Germline CDR1 and CDR2: MNHNS and SASEGT. DNA for the CDR3: TGTGCCAGCAGCCCACAGAGTGAGCAGTTCTTC. Its protein product is CASSPQSEQFF.

The chain employs TRBV7-2 and TRBJ2-2; TRBD2 agrees at 9 bases. The V and J ends lost 6 bases and 5 bases, in that order; junction bases with no gene match: 7. CDR1 and CDR2 (germline): SGHTA, FQGNSA. The CDR3 loop spans 15 amino acids. Here the CDR3 reads CASRPLAGQTGELFF. Here the CDR3 DNA reads TGTGCCAGCAGACCGCTAGCGGGGCAGACCGGGGAGCTGTTTTTT.

This clonotype was observed a handful of times. The chain uses TRBV9 and TRBJ2-5, with unresolved D. Germline-derived CDR1 and CDR2 are SGDLS and YYNGEE. This CDR3 region has 15 residues. The V and J ends lost 0 bases and 0 bases respectively, with 9 bases between them. Here the CDR3 DNA reads TGTGCCAGCAGCGTAGATTACGGTTACCAAGAGACCCAGTACTTC. Its protein is CASSVDYGYQETQYF.